These 16 T cell receptor beta chains were sequenced from one sample in a study of blood T cell repertoires in COVID-19 (TCRdb year 2020). Library method: the immunoSEQ multiplex PCR assay. TCRdb obtained this table from immuneACCESS and retained in-frame rearrangements with V and J assigned. These tables miss some clones; where compared with another copy, unresolved V genes account for less than half of the shortfall, and the remainder is unexplained. Recorded for this sample are about 110,000 clones; about three quarters of them occurred a single time. About 5.9% of the sample is held by the ten biggest clonotypes. The specimen was peripheral blood. The source of these receptors is an older man with acute or convalescent COVID-19.

The chain carries TRBV28 and TRBJ1-5, with 11 bases fitting TRBD1. The CDR3 is 15 residues long. Germline CDR1 reads MDHEN; CDR2 reads SYDVKM. V gave up 6 bases and J gave up 1 base; unmatched junction bases: 2. The CDR3 DNA is TGTGCCAGCAGAGGGACAGGGGGAAGCAATCAGCCCCAGCATTTT. Encoded protein: CASRGTGGSNQPQHF.

The chain links TRBV9 to TRBJ2-1, with 10 bases matching TRBD2. Germline assignment: CDR1 SGDLS and CDR2 YYNGEE. This CDR3 spans 15 amino acids. V was clipped by 0 bases and J by 6 bases; unmatched bases: 3. CDR3 nucleotides: TGTGCCAGCAGCGTAGAAGGACTAGCGGCCAATGAGCAGTTCTTC. This translates into CASSVEGLAANEQFF.

The CDR3 nucleotides read TGTGCCAGCAAGACAGGGGACATCCTTTACAATGAGCAGTTCTTC. It codes for CASKTGDILYNEQFF. V gene TRBV28 combines with J gene TRBJ2-1; 8 positions match TRBD1. The CDR3 runs to 15 residues. Trimming cost V 7 bases and J 4 bases; bases outside gene matches: 9. Germline V gene lookup returns CDR1 MDHEN and CDR2 SYDVKM.

The genes are TRBV6-5 and TRBJ2-1; 7 nucleotides match TRBD2. CDR1 is MNHEY and CDR2 is SVGAGI in the germline V gene. This CDR3 contains 15 residues. V was pared by 7 bases and J by 11 bases, with 17 bases of the junction left unmatched. As DNA, the CDR3 is TGTGCCAGCACAGAGGAGGGGTCCCCCGGGAGGAAGCAGTTCTTC. Protein product: CASTEEGSPGRKQFF.

V usage is TRBV6-5 and J usage is TRBJ1-1; TRBD1 matches at 7 bases. The V gene end was trimmed by 8 bases and the J gene end by 6 bases; junction bases not matched to a gene: 6. The germline gives CDR1 MNHEY, CDR2 SVGAGI. The CDR3 loop spans 12 amino acids. The DNA of the CDR3 is TGTGCCAGCCAGAGGGGGCAGGCTGAAGCTTTCTTT. Amino acid sequence: CASQRGQAEAFF.

This clone was recorded only once. The rearrangement uses TRBV2 and TRBJ2-4; D is possibly TRBD1 (6 bases). Per germline, CDR1 SNHLY and CDR2 FYNNEI. The CDR3 length is 13 residues. Trimming removed 7 bases from V and 5 bases from J, with 12 bases in between. This CDR3 is CASIQDRQNIQYF. For the CDR3, the DNA is TGTGCCAGCATCCAGGACAGACAAAACATTCAGTACTTC.

The chain carries TRBV7-3 and TRBJ2-1; 9 bases are a match to TRBD2. There are 15 residues in the CDR3. J gave up 4 bases and V 5 bases, and 6 bases lay outside the gene matches. Germline V CDR1 and CDR2: SGHTA, FQGTGA. The DNA for the CDR3 is TGTGCCAGCAGCCCGTTAGCGGGAGTTTACAATGAGCAGTTCTTC. Amino acids: CASSPLAGVYNEQFF.

J is TRBJ1-5 and V is TRBV7-2, with TRBD1 as a possible D gene (5 bases). Trimming pared 5 bases from V and 2 bases from J, leaving 10 bases between. From germline, CDR1 is SGHTA and CDR2 FQGNSA. This CDR3 comprises 14 residues. The CDR3 sequence: CASSPGGGNQPQHF. The CDR3 DNA follows: TGTGCCAGCAGCCCGGGGGGTGGCAATCAGCCCCAGCATTTT.

The chain combines TRBV10-3 with TRBJ1-6, with unresolved D. Germline V gene lookup returns CDR1 ENHRY and CDR2 SYGVKD. The CDR3 totals 14 residues. V was cut by 0 bases and J by 10 bases, with 10 bases left in between. The CDR3: CAISESRGASPLHF. DNA for the CDR3: TGTGCCATCAGTGAGTCGCGGGGTGCCTCACCCCTCCACTTT.

The rearrangement links TRBV30 to TRBJ2-5; 9 bases line up with TRBD1. V dropped 5 bases and J dropped 5; count of bases not matched to a gene: 3. Germline CDR1 and CDR2: GTSNPN and SVGIG (reference sequence). The CDR3 loop spans 12 amino acids. The chain's CDR3 is CAWETGGETQYF. Here the CDR3 DNA reads TGTGCCTGGGAGACAGGGGGTGAGACCCAGTACTTC.

This clone was detected only once. This rearrangement joins TRBV5-4 to TRBJ2-3; no firm D call. Trimming took 0 bases from V and 3 from J, leaving 11 bases between them. The CDR3 contains 15 residues. Looked up from germline, CDR1 is SGHNT and CDR2 is YYREEE (reference sequence). This chain's CDR3 is CASSLELAVTDTQYF. In nucleotides, the CDR3 is TGTGCCAGCAGCTTGGAATTAGCAGTTACAGATACGCAGTATTTT.

The gene calls are TRBV5-1 and TRBJ2-1, with D tentatively TRBD1 (7 bases). Per germline, CDR1 SGHRS and CDR2 YFSETQ. V lost 0 bases, J lost 7 bases, and 14 bases lay in between. This CDR3 spans 15 amino acids. The CDR3 coding sequence is TGCGCCAGCAGCTTGGACCCGGCAGGGGGGAATGAGCAGTTCTTC. Its translation is CASSLDPAGGNEQFF.

This chain links TRBV5-4 with TRBJ2-2; 9 nucleotides agree with TRBD2. This CDR3 has 17 residues. Trimming at V came to 0 bases and at J to 1 base, leaving 4 bases not matched to a gene. The germline V gene has CDR1 SGHNT and CDR2 YYREEE (reference sequence). The CDR3 sequence is CASSLGASGVNTGELFF. The CDR3 DNA follows: TGTGCCAGCAGCTTGGGCGCTAGCGGGGTGAACACCGGGGAGCTGTTTTTT.

CDR3 nucleotides: TGTGCCAGCAGCCTCCGGACAGGGGAAGCTTTCTTT. As protein: CASSLRTGEAFF. The chain has TRBV9 and TRBJ1-1, with 8 positions matching TRBD1. The CDR3 is 12 residues long. J was trimmed by 8 bases and V by 4 bases; bases with no gene match: 4. The germline V gene encodes CDR1 SGDLS and CDR2 YYNGEE.

The V and J genes are TRBV27 and TRBJ2-4; possible D gene TRBD2, 6 bases. Deletions cut 3 bases from V and 3 bases from J, with 15 bases between. The germline V gene encodes CDR1 MNHEY and CDR2 SMNVEV (reference sequence). The CDR3 runs 16 residues. The CDR3 DNA reads TGTGCCAGCAGTTTGAGCGGAGCGGGCGTCAAAAACATTCAGTACTTC. This encodes CASSLSGAGVKNIQYF.

This clone was recorded a few times. Additional DNA sequences in this sample encode the identical CDR3. The V and J genes are TRBV19 and TRBJ2-3; D gene ambiguous. Germline V gene data show CDR1 as LNHDA and CDR2 as SQIVND (reference sequence). The V end lost 2 bases, the J end lost 5 bases, and 8 bases lay between the germline ends. The CDR3 has 13 residues. The CDR3 DNA reads as TGTGCCAGTAGTATAAGTCCCGGAGATACGCAGTATTTT. Translated: CASSISPGDTQYF.